Below are 6 T cell receptor beta chains sequenced from a single sample in a study of T cells in Graves' hyperthyroidism and ophthalmopathy. Amplification targeted TCR beta CDR3 regions from RNA transcripts. First-round RT-PCR targeting the TCR CDR3 was performed with the HTBI primer set. TCRdb passed the multiplex PCR reads through MiXCR, listing each CDR3 protein once. The repertoire holds 500,000 to 600,000 distinct CDR3 sequences, with 35% to 55% as singletons. The source material was peripheral blood or thyroid tissue (not recorded which). Receptors originate from a woman aged 18-35 years with Graves' hyperthyroidism.

The table lists this clonotype with many counts. The chain joins TRBV29-1 to TRBJ1-2, with 10 bases matching TRBD1. V shed 6 bases and J 4 bases; nucleotides not matched to a gene: 8. In germline, CDR1 is SQVTM, CDR2 ANQGSEA. The CDR3 is 14 amino acids. CDR3 bases: TGCAGCGTCCTCAGACGACAGGGGGCCTATGGCTACACCTTC. This encodes CSVLRRQGAYGYTF.

This clonotype showed up many times. The chain carries TRBV6-6 and TRBJ2-5, with 10 positions matching TRBD2. Trimming cost V 2 bases and J 5 bases; bases outside gene matches: 17. The CDR3 totals 19 residues. Germline V lookup: CDR1 MNHNY, CDR2 SVGAGI (reference sequence). CDR3 sequence reads: CASSYTSGRVGPRGETQYF. The DNA for the CDR3 is TGTGCCAGCAGTTACACCAGCGGGAGGGTCGGGCCGAGGGGGGAGACCCAGTACTTC.

Remarks on this clonotype: A much larger clonotype is one base distant, so this may be a read error. The chain links TRBV5-5 to TRBJ1-2; TRBD1 aligns across 10 bases. The CDR3 spans 13 residues. Unmatched junction bases numbered 5, after V lost 4 bases and J lost 8 bases. Germline CDR1 SGHKS, CDR2 YYEKEE (reference sequence). The CDR3 here is CASSPGQGTGYTF. The CDR3 coding sequence is TGTGCCAGCAGCCCGGGACAGGGGACGGGCTACACCTTC.

This clonotype was observed many times. The genes are TRBV7-6 and TRBJ2-7, with 7 bases that match TRBD1. CDR1 and CDR2 from the germline V gene are SGHVS and FNYEAQ. The V and J ends lost 10 bases and 0 bases, in that order; junction bases with no gene match: 6. This CDR3 has 13 amino acids. The CDR3 here is CATRQGSSYEQYF. CDR3 DNA sequence: TGTGCCACCCGACAGGGAAGCTCCTACGAGCAGTACTTC.

The rearrangement links TRBV29-1 to TRBJ1-2; the D gene is possibly TRBD1 (5 bases). The CDR3 sequence is 11 residues long. CDR1 and CDR2 from the germline V gene are SQVTM and ANQGSEA. The V end was cut by 8 bases, the J end by 4 bases, with 11 bases between. CDR3: CSLGDLYGYTF. The CDR3 DNA reads as TGCAGCTTAGGGGACCTCTATGGCTACACCTTC. Variable domain in full (rest from reference TRBV29-1 and TRBJ1-2): SAVISQKPSRDICQRGTSLTIQCQVDSQVTMMFWYRQQPGQSLTLIATANQGSEATYESGFVIDKFPISRPNLTFSTLTVSNMSPEDSSIYLCSLGDLYGYTFGSGTRLTVV.

This clonotype showed up many times. The V and J genes are TRBV13 and TRBJ2-7; the D call may be TRBD1 or TRBD2 (5 bases each). The CDR3 is made up of 13 amino acids. Trimming took off 5 bases at V and 3 bases at J, with 11 bases between the two ends. Germline CDR1 is PRHDT and CDR2 is FYEKMQ (reference sequence). The CDR3 nucleotides read TGTGCCAGCAGCCCCGGGACGAACTACGAGCAGTACTTC. It is translated as CASSPGTNYEQYF.